This is a list of T cell receptor beta chains from one sample in a study of CD8 T cells in ankylosing spondylitis. TCRdb re-called the 5' RACE reads with MiXCR, one entry per CDR3 protein. The table lists 90,000 to 120,000 distinct CDR3 sequences, nearly 25% of them singletons. Material: synovial fluid, either unsorted or a sorted T cell fraction (not recorded which). Every receptor here comes from a male donor with ankylosing spondylitis. The CDR3 runs from the conserved cysteine through the conserved F or W. A D gene is named only where the DNA matches it firmly. Some rows have no size entry. The others give once, few or many, or a class for an expanded clone.

size,J,D,V,DNA,CDR3
-,TRBJ2-1,TRBD2,TRBV19,TGTGCCAGTAGTATATGGGGGACTAGCGGGATTCCTGAGCAGTTCTTC,CASSIWGTSGIPEQFF
few,TRBJ2-3,-,TRBV20-1,TGCAGTGCCCCCCAGGGACCAACAGATACGCAGTATTTT,CSAPQGPTDTQYF
-,TRBJ2-1,-,TRBV7-9,TGTGCCAGCAGCCCCAATGAGCAGTTCTTC,CASSPNEQFF
-,TRBJ1-2,TRBD1,TRBV12-3/TRBV12-4,TGTGCCAGCAGTTCTGGACAGGGGGCAAACACCTTC,CASSSGQGANTF
-,TRBJ1-2,TRBD1,TRBV5-1,TGCGCCAGCTACCAGGGGACAGGGGGTAGTGGCTACACCTTC,CASYQGTGGSGYTF
few,TRBJ2-3,-,TRBV11-2,TGTGCCAGCAGCTTAGTTCGAATAGCAGATACGCAGTATTTT,CASSLVRIADTQYF
many,TRBJ2-1,TRBD2,TRBV7-2,TGTGCCAGCAGCTTACCGGGACTAGCGGGAGGGAACAATGAGCAGTTCTTC,CASSLPGLAGGNNEQFF
few,TRBJ2-1,-,TRBV11-2,TGTGCCAGCAGCCCGCGAGGGGGGGCAGGTTACAATGAGCAGTTCTTC,CASSPRGGAGYNEQFF
-,TRBJ2-1,-,TRBV7-9,TGTGCCAGCAGCCCCGCAGGGAACTCCTACAATGAGCAGTTCTTC,CASSPAGNSYNEQFF
-,TRBJ2-3,-,TRBV24-1,TGTGCCACCAGTGATTTGACGGGAGACACAGATACGCAGTATTTT,CATSDLTGDTDTQYF
few,TRBJ2-1,TRBD1,TRBV9,TGTGCCAGCAGCTTAGGGGGACAGGGAGGATACAATGAGCAGTTCTTC,CASSLGGQGGYNEQFF
-,TRBJ2-4,-,TRBV11-2,TGTGCCAGCAGCTTAGTAAGGCAGGGGGCCAAAAACATTCAGTACTTC,CASSLVRQGAKNIQYF
few,TRBJ2-2,TRBD1,TRBV24-1,TGTGCCACCTCCGGACAGGCGAACACCGGGGAGCTGTTTTTT,CATSGQANTGELFF
-,TRBJ2-5,-,TRBV4-2,TGTGCCAGCAGCCAAACAGTGTACCAAGAGACCCAGTACTTC,CASSQTVYQETQYF
-,TRBJ2-1,TRBD1,TRBV20-1,TGCAGTTTAAAGTTGGGACAGGGGGGGAATGAGCAGTTCTTC,CSLKLGQGGNEQFF
-,TRBJ2-7,-,TRBV10-3,TGTGCCATCAGTGATCGCCAGTCAACTTACGAGCAGTACTTC,CAISDRQSTYEQYF
few,TRBJ2-1,-,TRBV19,TGTGCCAGTACCGATTGGGTCAATGAGCAGTTCTTC,CASTDWVNEQFF
-,TRBJ1-1,TRBD1,TRBV5-1,TGCGCCAGCAGCCCCTTACAGGGGAAGGGGACTGAAGCTTTCTTT,CASSPLQGKGTEAFF
-,TRBJ2-1,TRBD2,TRBV20-1,TGCAGTGCTCCTTCGGAGCGGGGCTTCGACAATGAGCAGTTCTTC,CSAPSERGFDNEQFF
many,TRBJ2-4,-,TRBV5-6,TGTGCCAGCAGCTCCCCGTCAGAATTCCTCCGAGCCAAAAACATTCAGTACTTC,CASSSPSEFLRAKNIQYF
once,TRBJ2-1,TRBD2,TRBV7-8,TGTGCCAGCAGCATGACTAGCGGTTACAATGAGCAGTTCTTC,CASSMTSGYNEQFF
-,TRBJ2-1,-,TRBV29-1,TGCAGCGTTGGACACGGTTACAATGAGCAGTTCTTC,CSVGHGYNEQFF
-,TRBJ2-1,-,TRBV10-2,TGCGCCAGCAGTGAGATAAGGGCGGGTGGTCCTGAGCAGTTCTTC,CASSEIRAGGPEQFF
-,TRBJ2-1,TRBD2,TRBV29-1,TGCAGCGTCTCTAGCGGGAGTATTAATGAGCAGTTCTTC,CSVSSGSINEQFF
-,TRBJ2-5,TRBD2,TRBV5-1,TGCGCCAGCAGCCCTGATAGGGGCGGGAGTACGACCCAGTACTTC,CASSPDRGGSTTQYF
-,TRBJ2-6,-,TRBV12-3/TRBV12-4,TGTGCCAGCATCCCTACTGGGGCCAACGTCCTGACTTTC,CASIPTGANVLTF
medium-sized,TRBJ1-3,-,TRBV10-2,TGCGCCAGCAGTGGGTGGGCAGACTCTGGAAACACCATATATTTT,CASSGWADSGNTIYF
-,TRBJ2-5,TRBD1,TRBV18,TGTGCCAGCTCACCAGGACAGGGTGGAGAGACCCAGTACTTC,CASSPGQGGETQYF
-,TRBJ1-2,TRBD1,TRBV27,TGTGCCAGCAGTTTGGGTCGGACAGGGGTCGGTGGCTACACCTTC,CASSLGRTGVGGYTF
-,TRBJ2-5,-,TRBV5-5,TGTGCCAGCAGCAAGGACACGTTTCAAGAGACCCAGTACTTC,CASSKDTFQETQYF
few,TRBJ1-1,-,TRBV2,TGTGCCAGCAGTTGGGGGAGTCGAACTGAAGCTTTCTTT,CASSWGSRTEAFF
few,TRBJ2-5,TRBD2,TRBV5-1,TGCGCCAGCAGCTTCCAAGCGGGAGAAGAGACCCAGTACTTC,CASSFQAGEETQYF
few,TRBJ2-1,-,TRBV5-1,TGCGCCAGCAGGTGGGGGGCGGGAGTAAACAATGAGCAGTTCTTC,CASRWGAGVNNEQFF
many,TRBJ2-5,-,TRBV2,TGTGCCAGCAGTGAAAAGGTGACGTCGACCCAGTACTTC,CASSEKVTSTQYF
few,TRBJ2-3,TRBD2,TRBV29-1,TGCAGCGTTGATGGGCTAGCGGGAAGCACAGATACGCAGTATTTT,CSVDGLAGSTDTQYF
-,TRBJ2-1,TRBD2,TRBV3-1,TGTGCCAGCAGCCAGGAGACTAGCGGGACCGAGCAGTTCTTC,CASSQETSGTEQFF
few,TRBJ2-5,-,TRBV12-3/TRBV12-4,TGTGCCAGCAGTTTAGGGGCCGCTCCAGAGACCCAGTACTTC,CASSLGAAPETQYF
-,TRBJ2-2,TRBD1,TRBV3-1,TGTGCCAGCAGCCTCCGGGACAGGAGGCTGTTTTTT,CASSLRDRRLFF
-,TRBJ2-1,TRBD2,TRBV19,TGTGCCAGTAGTATTCTCCCTACTAGCGGGAGGCCCCTCGAGCAGTTCTTC,CASSILPTSGRPLEQFF
-,TRBJ1-1,-,TRBV29-1,TGCACCCCTTTCAAGAACACTGAAGCTTTCTTT,CTPFKNTEAFF
-,TRBJ1-2,-,TRBV29-1,TGCAGCTCTCGGGACAATAACTATGGCTACACCTTC,CSSRDNNYGYTF
once,TRBJ2-6,-,TRBV10-3,TGTGCCATCAGGGGGAGTACTGGGGCCAACGTCCTGACTTTC,CAIRGSTGANVLTF
-,TRBJ1-1,-,TRBV5-1,TGCGCCAGCAGCTCGGGTGAAAGGAACACTGAAGCTTTCTTT,CASSSGERNTEAFF
many,TRBJ2-2,TRBD2,TRBV2,TGTGCCAGCAGTGCCGTACTAGCGGTTCCTTACACCGGGGAGCTGTTTTTT,CASSAVLAVPYTGELFF
-,TRBJ2-3,-,TRBV2,TGTGCCAGCGCAGGGGTGACGGCAGATACGCAGTATTTT,CASAGVTADTQYF
-,TRBJ2-3,-,TRBV20-1,TGCAGTGGGGGCCCCGGGGATACGCAGTATTTT,CSGGPGDTQYF
few,TRBJ2-2,TRBD2,TRBV12-3/TRBV12-4,TGTGCCAGCACACTAGCGGGCCTCACCGGGGAGCTGTTTTTT,CASTLAGLTGELFF
-,TRBJ1-6,-,TRBV27,TGTGCCAGCAAAAAGTTCCACAGGGAGTTGAATTCACCCCTCCACTTT,CASKKFHRELNSPLHF
few,TRBJ1-1,-,TRBV29-1,TGCAGCGTTACGACAGGAATGAACACTGAAGCTTTCTTT,CSVTTGMNTEAFF
few,TRBJ1-5,-,TRBV19,TGTGCCAGTAGTATCGGTGGGGGTCAGCCCCAGCATTTT,CASSIGGGQPQHF
few,TRBJ2-5,-,TRBV7-9,TGTGCCAGCAGCTTAGCGGGCCAGCAAGAGACCCAGTACTTC,CASSLAGQQETQYF
many,TRBJ2-5,-,TRBV7-2,TGTGCCAGCAGCCGCCCGGCCCAGACCCAGTACTTC,CASSRPAQTQYF
-,TRBJ1-6,-,TRBV6-5,TGTGCCAGCAGTTTTCAGGGGACGAATTCACCCCTCCACTTT,CASSFQGTNSPLHF
many,TRBJ2-7,TRBD2,TRBV7-2,TGTGCCAGCAGCTTTACGTCTAGCGGTAACGAGCAGTACTTC,CASSFTSSGNEQYF
medium-sized,TRBJ2-1,TRBD2,TRBV12-3/TRBV12-4,TGTGCCAGCAGCTCCGGGACTAGCGGACACAATGAGCAGTTCTTC,CASSSGTSGHNEQFF